A single sample gave rise to the 23 T cell receptor beta chains below, sequenced in a study of blood T cell repertoires in COVID-19. Clones were sequenced by immunoSEQ multiplex PCR, and TCRdb holds only the in-frame ones, with some missing. Altogether some 120,000 clones are present, about 94% being singletons, with the ten largest covering just over 2%. The sequenced sample consisted of peripheral blood. The receptors were sampled from a middle-aged man with COVID-19, enrolled during active disease.

This rearrangement joins TRBV7-9 to TRBJ1-2; TRBD1 matches at 7 bases. Germline values: CDR1 SEHNR, CDR2 FQNEAQ (reference sequence). This CDR3 region has 14 residues. J was trimmed by 3 bases and V by 1 base; bases with no gene match: 2. This chain's CDR3 is CASSLGQGDYGYTF. CDR3 bases: TGTGCCAGCAGCTTAGGACAGGGAGACTATGGCTACACCTTC.

The CDR3 nucleotides are TGTGCCACCAGTGACCCGACTAGCGGGAGTTGGAATGAGCAGTTCTTC. Translating it yields CATSDPTSGSWNEQFF. V usage is TRBV24-1 and J usage is TRBJ2-1; 12 positions match TRBD2. CDR3 size: 16 residues. Germline-derived CDR1 and CDR2 are KGHDR and SFDVKD. The J segment lost 7 bases and the V segment lost 4 bases, leaving 7 bases of the junction unmatched.

V gene TRBV27 combines with J gene TRBJ2-2; D is possibly TRBD2 (5 bases). Germline V gene data show CDR1 as MNHEY and CDR2 as SMNVEV (reference sequence). This CDR3 spans 14 amino acids. V was trimmed by 0 bases and J by 7 bases, leaving 9 bases between them. The CDR3 region is CASSLSRELGELFF. CDR3 nucleotides: TGTGCCAGCAGTTTATCTCGGGAACTCGGGGAGCTGTTTTTT.

This clone has only a few counts. J is TRBJ2-5 and V is TRBV24-1; tentative D call: TRBD2 (5 bases). Between the trimmed V and J ends, which lost 4 bases and 4 bases, there was a span of 9 bases. Per germline, CDR1 KGHDR and CDR2 SFDVKD. This CDR3 contains 13 residues. The CDR3 DNA sequence: TGTGCCACCAGTGAGGCGGGTCGAGAGACCCAGTACTTC. Translating gives CATSEAGRETQYF.

This chain uses TRBV29-1 with TRBJ2-2, with D perhaps TRBD1 (5 bases). The CDR3 extends over 14 amino acids. The ends were cut back, 4 bases at V and 7 bases at J, with 16 bases in the middle. Per germline, CDR1 SQVTM and CDR2 ANQGSEA. The DNA for the CDR3 is TGCAGCGTTGCATCAGGGATACGTGGCGGGGAGCTGTTTTTT. Protein sequence: CSVASGIRGGELFF.

This chain joins TRBV6-6 and TRBJ2-1; 14 bases map to TRBD2. Trimming at V came to 2 bases and at J to 9 bases, leaving 3 bases not matched to a gene. CDR1 and CDR2 from the germline V gene are MNHNY and SVGAGI (reference sequence). The CDR3 is 15 residues long. CDR3: CASSYGTSGRGEQFF. DNA of the CDR3: TGTGCCAGCAGTTACGGGACTAGCGGGAGAGGTGAGCAGTTCTTC.

The chain employs TRBV30 and TRBJ1-5; D gene unclear. V was clipped by 2 bases and J by 4 bases, with 9 bases between them. The CDR3 totals 13 residues. The germline V gene encodes CDR1 GTSNPN and CDR2 SVGIG (reference sequence). This chain's CDR3 is CAWSTQTNQPQHF. CDR3 DNA: TGTGCCTGGAGTACACAGACAAATCAGCCCCAGCATTTT.

The chain couples TRBV6-5 to TRBJ1-1, with TRBD1 matching 10 bases. Germline CDR1 reads MNHEY; CDR2 reads SVGAGI. The length of the CDR3 is 15 residues. J gave up 4 bases and V 5 bases, and 7 bases lay outside the gene matches. For the CDR3, the DNA is TGTGCCAGCAGTACCGGGACAGGGGTCTTCACTGAAGCTTTCTTT. It is translated as CASSTGTGVFTEAFF.

V is TRBV18 and J is TRBJ1-5; the D is unclear. V was trimmed by 4 bases and J by 3 bases, leaving 7 bases between them. CDR1 and CDR2 from the germline V gene are KGHSH and LQKENI. This CDR3 is built from 13 residues. CDR3 in amino acids: CASSHSPNQPQHF. The CDR3 nucleotides are TGTGCCAGCTCACACTCCCCCAATCAGCCCCAGCATTTT. The complete variable domain, with remaining parts taken from reference TRBV18 and TRBJ1-5, reads NAGVMQNPRHLVRRRGQEARLRCSPMKGHSHVYWYRQLPEEGLKFMVYLQKENIIDESGMPKERFSAEFPKEGPSILRIQQVVRGDSAAYFCASSHSPNQPQHFGDGTRLSIL.

The chain links TRBV18 to TRBJ1-2; 9 positions match TRBD1. J gave up 6 bases and V 3 bases, and 5 bases lay outside the gene matches. The CDR3 loop spans 14 amino acids. Germline V lookup: CDR1 KGHSH, CDR2 LQKENI. In nucleotides, the CDR3 is TGTGCCAGCTCACCCTGGGACAGGGTGGATGGCTACACCTTC. It translates to CASSPWDRVDGYTF.

The rearrangement joins TRBV12-5 to TRBJ2-1; 11 nucleotides match TRBD2. Germline CDR1 LGHNT, CDR2 FRNRAP. The CDR3 extends over 17 amino acids. V shed 1 base, J shed 0 bases, and the junction held 2 bases outside the gene matches. The CDR3 DNA reads TGTGCTAGTGGTTTGGGTACTAGCGGGGGCTCCTACAATGAGCAGTTCTTC. Residues: CASGLGTSGGSYNEQFF.

In DNA form, the CDR3 reads TGTGCCAGCAGCTACCGTGGGGAGGATGGCTACACCTTC. It yields the protein CASSYRGEDGYTF. The chain links TRBV7-9 to TRBJ1-2; D is unclear. In germline, CDR1 is SEHNR, CDR2 FQNEAQ (reference sequence). Trimming stripped 4 bases from V and 6 bases from J, with 12 bases between. The CDR3 loop spans 13 amino acids.

The chain recombines TRBV6-6 with TRBJ2-6; 9 positions match TRBD1. With V trimmed by 5 bases and J by 0 bases, 8 bases remained unmatched. Germline V gene data show CDR1 as MNHNY and CDR2 as SVGAGI (reference sequence). This CDR3 has 18 amino acids. The DNA of the CDR3 is TGTGCCAGCAGTCCTACCGGGACAGGGAGCTCTGGGGCCAACGTCCTGACTTTC. The encoded protein is CASSPTGTGSSGANVLTF.

The chain links TRBV27 to TRBJ2-1; no clear D. CDR3 length: 16 amino acids. Germline assignment: CDR1 MNHEY and CDR2 SMNVEV (reference sequence). Trimming removed 2 bases from V and 4 bases from J, with 15 bases in between. The CDR3 bases are TGTGCCAGCAGTTTAATGAGGAGTGATATGTACAATGAGCAGTTCTTC. Protein product: CASSLMRSDMYNEQFF.

This chain joins TRBV21-1 and TRBJ2-7; TRBD1 is the table's D call, not checked against the DNA. TRBV21-1 is marked as a pseudogene. The length of the CDR3 is 17 residues. CDR3 region: CASSRIQIRGILYEQYV. CDR3 nucleotides: TGTGCCAGCAGCAGAATCCAAATAAGGGGTATCCTCTACGAGCAGTACGTC.

The rearrangement uses TRBV6-5 and TRBJ1-4; possibly TRBD1 for D (5 bases). The CDR3 contains 14 residues. V was clipped by 7 bases and J by 5 bases, with 14 bases between them. Germline CDR1 and CDR2: MNHEY and SVGAGI. CDR3 sequence (DNA): TGTGCCAGCATCCCAGGGCCGAGAAATGAAAAACTGTTTTTT. Its translation is CASIPGPRNEKLFF.

This sequence joins TRBV20-1 and TRBJ1-6; D is ambiguous. Trimming pared 6 bases from V and 8 bases from J, leaving 8 bases between. The CDR3 loop spans 11 amino acids. Germline CDR1 and CDR2: DFQATT and SNEGSKA (reference sequence). The chain's CDR3 is CSAEGYSPLHF. CDR3 coding DNA: TGCAGTGCCGAGGGATATTCACCCCTCCACTTT.

The V gene is TRBV2, the J gene TRBJ2-1, with a tentative D call TRBD1 (5 bases). V was cut by 6 bases and J by 14 bases, with 8 bases left in between. Germline loops: CDR1 SNHLY, CDR2 FYNNEI. The CDR3 is 9 residues long. The CDR3 loop is CASRGREFF. CDR3 DNA: TGTGCCAGCAGGGGGCGCGAGTTCTTC.

J is TRBJ1-3 and V is TRBV28, with D perhaps matching TRBD1 (5 bases). V lost 6 bases and J lost 3, with 12 bases in between. CDR1 MDHEN and CDR2 SYDVKM come from the germline V gene. The CDR3 has 14 residues. In DNA, the CDR3 is TGTGCCAGCAGCTCAGGGTTCTTTGGAAACACCATATATTTT. This translates into CASSSGFFGNTIYF.

The chain carries TRBV15 and TRBJ2-2, with 9 bases identical to TRBD1. The CDR3 is 16 amino acids. CDR1 and CDR2 (germline): LNHNV, YYDKDF (reference sequence). After removal of 0 bases from V and 5 bases from J, the junction contained 4 bases not matched to a gene. The chain's CDR3 is CATSRDLGTGTGELFF. The CDR3, as DNA: TGTGCCACCAGCAGAGATTTGGGGACAGGGACCGGGGAGCTGTTTTTT.

This rearrangement joins TRBV7-3 to TRBJ2-5, with D unclear. CDR1 SGHTA and CDR2 FQGTGA come from the germline V gene. The ends were cut back, 5 bases at V and 5 bases at J, with 12 bases in the middle. This CDR3 has 13 amino acids. The CDR3 coding sequence is TGTGCCAGCAGCCCAGGCGTGGGTGAGACCCAGTACTTC. This translates into CASSPGVGETQYF.

J is TRBJ1-6 and V is TRBV6-5, with D possibly matching TRBD1 (5 bases). Germline loops: CDR1 MNHEY, CDR2 SVGAGI. There are 13 residues in the CDR3. V shed 7 bases and J shed 7 bases, with 11 bases lying between them. CDR3 protein: CASKAGLNSPLHF. In nucleotides, the CDR3 is TGTGCCAGCAAGGCAGGGTTAAATTCACCCCTCCACTTT.

This clone was observed once. The chain uses TRBV9 and TRBJ2-5, with D unresolved. The CDR3 extends over 15 amino acids. V lost 0 bases, J lost 5 bases, and 14 bases lay in between. Germline V CDR1 and CDR2: SGDLS, YYNGEE. CDR3: CASSVDRTGAETQYF. The CDR3 bases are TGTGCCAGCAGCGTAGATCGTACGGGTGCTGAGACCCAGTACTTC.